This TCR beta chain appears in the sequencing data of a study of cytomegalovirus exposure and HLA in healthy donors. PCR primers comprised 60 Vbeta and 13 Jbeta primers. The method was immunoSEQ multiplex PCR; TCRdb's version includes in-frame clones alone and lacks a portion of them. The sample spans tens of thousands of clones; the ten largest clones claim around 2.5%. Germline CDR1 GTSNPN, CDR2 SVGIG (reference sequence). The CDR3 runs to 12 residues. V was cut by 3 bases and J by 4 bases, with 9 bases left in between. The TCR originated in a middle-aged man in good health and CMV-seronegative. The V gene is TRBV30, the J gene TRBJ1-1, with D maybe TRBD1 (5 bases). Specimen: PBMCs. CDR3: CAWRGEGTEAFF. In DNA form, the CDR3 reads TGTGCCTGGAGGGGGGAGGGCACTGAAGCTTTCTTT. Full variable domain (rest looked up from reference TRBV30 and TRBJ1-1): SQTIHQWPATLVQPVGSPLSLECTVEGTSNPNLYWYRQAAGRGLQLLFYSVGIGQISSEVPQNLSASRPQDRQFILSSKKLLLSDSGFYLCAWRGEGTEAFFGQGTRLTVV.